This TCR beta chain was captured by sequencing in a study of cytomegalovirus exposure and HLA in healthy donors. General study points: In a later analysis, donors in an Asian-associated ancestry cluster reportedly had fewer N-insertions in productive TCRs than the cohort mean.

This clone occurred a few times. Its antigen remains unidentified. The PCR made use of 60 Vbeta and 13 Jbeta primers. Sequenced by immunoSEQ multiplex PCR; TCRdb stores in-frame clones only, minus some. Of roughly 150,000 clones listed, approximately 80% were seen once; the top ten hold about 5%. The clonotype comes from a man aged 25 to 40 in good health and CMV-seropositive. Sequences were obtained from PBMCs.

DNA of the CDR3: TGTGCCGCTGGCAGGGGGAACAATCAGCCCCAGCATTTT. This encodes CAAGRGNNQPQHF. The V call is TRBV6-5, the J call TRBJ1-5; 7 nucleotides agree with TRBD1. V trimming: 11 bases; J trimming: 3 bases; junction bases outside the gene matches: 7. CDR1 is MNHEY and CDR2 is SVGAGI in the germline V gene. This CDR3 spans 13 amino acids.